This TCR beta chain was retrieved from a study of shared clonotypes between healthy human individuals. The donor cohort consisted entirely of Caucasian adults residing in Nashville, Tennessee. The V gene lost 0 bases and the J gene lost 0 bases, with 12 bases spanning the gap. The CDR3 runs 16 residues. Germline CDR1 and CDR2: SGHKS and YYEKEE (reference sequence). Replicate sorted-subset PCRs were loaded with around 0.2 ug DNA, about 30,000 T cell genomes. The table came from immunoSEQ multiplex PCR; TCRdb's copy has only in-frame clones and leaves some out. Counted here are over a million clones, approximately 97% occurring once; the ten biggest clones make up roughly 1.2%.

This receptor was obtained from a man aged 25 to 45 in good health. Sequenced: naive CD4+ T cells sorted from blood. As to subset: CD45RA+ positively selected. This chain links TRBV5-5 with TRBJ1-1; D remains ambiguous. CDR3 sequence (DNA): TGTGCCAGCAGCTTGGGTGTCGGGAACATGAACACTGAAGCTTTCTTT. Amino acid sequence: CASSLGVGNMNTEAFF.